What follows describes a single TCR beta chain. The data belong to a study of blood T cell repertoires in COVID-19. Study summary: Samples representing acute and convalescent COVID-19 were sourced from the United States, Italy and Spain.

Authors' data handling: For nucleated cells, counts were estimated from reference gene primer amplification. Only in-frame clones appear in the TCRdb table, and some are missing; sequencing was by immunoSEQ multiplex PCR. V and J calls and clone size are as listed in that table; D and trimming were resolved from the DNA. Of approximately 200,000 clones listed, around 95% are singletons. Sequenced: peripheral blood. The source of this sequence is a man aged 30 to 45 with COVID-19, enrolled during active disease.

The CDR3: CASSPDRGSYNEQFF. The CDR3 DNA reads TGTGCCAGCAGCCCAGACAGGGGCTCCTACAATGAGCAGTTCTTC. The genes are TRBV11-2 and TRBJ2-1; 8 nucleotides match TRBD1. Germline CDR1 and CDR2: SGHAT and FQNNGV. There are 15 residues in the CDR3. The trim removed 5 bases at V and 0 bases at J, leaving 3 bases unmatched.